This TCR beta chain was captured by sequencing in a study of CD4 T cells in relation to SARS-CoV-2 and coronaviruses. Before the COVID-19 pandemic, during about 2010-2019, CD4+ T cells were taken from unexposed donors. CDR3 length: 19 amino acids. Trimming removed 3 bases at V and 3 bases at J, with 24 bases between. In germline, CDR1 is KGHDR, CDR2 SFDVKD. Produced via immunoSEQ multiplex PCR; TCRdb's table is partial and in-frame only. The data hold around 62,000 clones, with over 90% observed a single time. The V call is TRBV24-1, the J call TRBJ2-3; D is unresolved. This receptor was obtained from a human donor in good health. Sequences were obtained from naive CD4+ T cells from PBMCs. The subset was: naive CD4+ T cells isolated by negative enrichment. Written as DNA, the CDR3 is TGTGCCACCAGTGATCCATCCAATGGGCCAGGAGATATAACAGATACGCAGTATTTT. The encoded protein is CATSDPSNGPGDITDTQYF.